Described below is a single TCR beta chain sequence and its context. The sample is drawn from a study of shared clonotypes between healthy human individuals. Healthy adults negative for HIV, lacking recent acute infections or vaccinations, served as donors. Memory CD4+ cells were the fraction left after CD45RA+ naive selection. The sorted-subset replicate PCRs were given about 210 ng DNA, which is tens of thousands of T cell genomes. TCRdb's copy holds only in-frame clones and misses some; the assay was immunoSEQ multiplex PCR. Among 2 million to 2.5 million clones listed, around 93% were seen once. CDR3 size: 16 residues. With 2 bases clipped from V and 9 bases from J, the junction kept 14 bases outside the gene matches. CDR1 and CDR2 from the germline V gene are MNHNS and SASEGT.

The chain uses TRBV6-1 and TRBJ2-7; the match to TRBD1 covers 9 bases. The material sequenced was naive CD4+ T cells from PBMCs. Stated subset: CD45RA+ positively selected. This sequence was found in a man between 18 and 29 years old in good health. Some clones in this sample may be carry-over from other donors' samples. The CDR3 DNA reads TGTGCCAGCAGTGAACGGGGACAGGGTCTCCGCCTTAGGCAGTACTTC. Translated: CASSERGQGLRLRQYF.